This TCR beta chain was documented in a study of CD8 T cells in Susac syndrome. Reverse transcription of about 0.45 to 1 ug RNA used random hexamers. It was immunoSEQ multiplex PCR that amplified TCR beta CDR3 across 54 Vbeta and 13 Jbeta. From the immunoSEQ multiplex PCR reads, TCRdb called clonotypes with MiXCR, one entry per CDR3 protein. The sample records under 200,000 distinct CDR3 sequences, approximately 94% being singletons. Sequencing targeted TCR beta in T cells from blood (CD8+ and CD4+). This CDR3 is built from 14 residues. Trimming cost V 1 base and J 4 bases, with 10 bases left between them. The V gene's germline CDR1 is SGHRS and CDR2 YFSETQ. The sample holds one count of this clonotype.

Sample: CD4+ T cells from PBMCs. The receptor comes from a human donor with Susac syndrome. The rearrangement uses TRBV5-1 and TRBJ2-3; D remains unclear. In DNA, the CDR3 is TGCGCCAGCAGCTTGATCGGGCCCCCAGATACGCAGTATTTT. Translated, it gives CASSLIGPPDTQYF.